This T cell receptor beta chain was profiled in a study of T cell changes during pregnancy in multiple sclerosis. Here immunoSEQ multiplex PCR was the method, and the copy in TCRdb shows in-frame clones only, minus some. The sample shows tens of thousands of clones, around 94% of them seen only once. This sample comprised peripheral blood, obtained in the third trimester of pregnancy. The clonotype was recovered from a female donor with multiple sclerosis, enrolled in a pregnancy study.

This chain's CDR3 is CASSPPGLFYEQYF. DNA of the CDR3: TGTGCCAGCAGTCCTCCGGGACTGTTCTACGAGCAGTACTTC. The chain recombines TRBV28 with TRBJ2-7; possible D gene TRBD2, 6 bases. Germline CDR1 MDHEN, CDR2 SYDVKM. The V end lost 5 bases, the J end lost 3 bases, and 14 bases lay between the germline ends. The CDR3 is 14 amino acids. The entire variable domain, with the rest obtained from reference TRBV28 and TRBJ2-7, is as follows: DVKVTQSSRYLVKRTGEKVFLECVQDMDHENMFWYRQDPGLGLRLIYFSYDVKMKEKGDIPEGYSVSREKKERFSLILESASTNQTSMYLCASSPPGLFYEQYFGPGTRLTVT.